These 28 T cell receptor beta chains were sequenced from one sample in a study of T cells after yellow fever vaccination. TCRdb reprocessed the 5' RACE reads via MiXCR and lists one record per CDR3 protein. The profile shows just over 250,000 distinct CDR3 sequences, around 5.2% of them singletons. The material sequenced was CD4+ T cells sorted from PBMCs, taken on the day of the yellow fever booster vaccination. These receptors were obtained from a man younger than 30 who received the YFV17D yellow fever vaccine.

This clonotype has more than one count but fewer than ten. The CDR3, as DNA: TGTGCCAGCAGAACAGGGGTTAACTATGGCTACACCTTC. It codes for CASRTGVNYGYTF. The V call is TRBV5-6, the J call TRBJ1-2; 7 positions match TRBD1. With 5 bases clipped from V and 1 base from J, the junction kept 2 bases outside the gene matches. The CDR3 has 13 amino acids. The germline CDR1 and CDR2 sequences are SGHDT and YYEEEE.

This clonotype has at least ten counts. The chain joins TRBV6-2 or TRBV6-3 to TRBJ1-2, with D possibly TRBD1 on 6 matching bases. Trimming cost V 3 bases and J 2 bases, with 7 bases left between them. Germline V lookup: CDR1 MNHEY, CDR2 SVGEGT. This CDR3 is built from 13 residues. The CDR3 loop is CASSYGQNYGYTF. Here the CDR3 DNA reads TGTGCCAGCAGTTATGGACAGAACTATGGCTACACCTTC.

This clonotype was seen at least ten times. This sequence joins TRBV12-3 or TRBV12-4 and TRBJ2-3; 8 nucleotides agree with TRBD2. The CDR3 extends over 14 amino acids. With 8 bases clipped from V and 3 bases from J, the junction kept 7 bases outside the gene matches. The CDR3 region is CASALGGGTDTQYF. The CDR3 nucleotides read TGTGCCAGCGCTCTCGGGGGGGGGACAGATACGCAGTATTTT.

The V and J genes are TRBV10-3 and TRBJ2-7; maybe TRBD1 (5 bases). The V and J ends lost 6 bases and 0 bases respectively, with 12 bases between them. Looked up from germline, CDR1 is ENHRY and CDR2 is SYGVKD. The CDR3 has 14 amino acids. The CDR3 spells CAIRDRQSSYEQYF. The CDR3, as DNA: TGTGCCATCAGGGATAGACAGAGCTCCTACGAGCAGTACTTC.

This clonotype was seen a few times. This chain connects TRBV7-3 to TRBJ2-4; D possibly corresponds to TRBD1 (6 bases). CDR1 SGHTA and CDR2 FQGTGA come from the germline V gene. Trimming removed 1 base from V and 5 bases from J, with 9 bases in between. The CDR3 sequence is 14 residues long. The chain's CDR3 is CASSLNEGENIQYF. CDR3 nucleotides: TGTGCCAGCAGCTTAAACGAGGGGGAAAACATTCAGTACTTC.

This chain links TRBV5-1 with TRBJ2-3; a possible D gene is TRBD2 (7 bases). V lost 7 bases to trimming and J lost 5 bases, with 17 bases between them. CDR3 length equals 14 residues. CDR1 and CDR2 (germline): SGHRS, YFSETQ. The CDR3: CASGGAEKEDTQYF. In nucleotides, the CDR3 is TGCGCCAGCGGGGGGGCCGAGAAAGAAGATACGCAGTATTTT.

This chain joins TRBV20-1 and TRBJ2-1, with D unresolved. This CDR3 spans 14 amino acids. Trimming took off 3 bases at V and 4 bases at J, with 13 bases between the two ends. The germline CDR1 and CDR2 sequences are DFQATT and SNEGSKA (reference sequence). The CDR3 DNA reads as TGCAGTGCTAGGGAACCCCGCCTTTACAATGAGCAGTTCTTC. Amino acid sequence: CSAREPRLYNEQFF.

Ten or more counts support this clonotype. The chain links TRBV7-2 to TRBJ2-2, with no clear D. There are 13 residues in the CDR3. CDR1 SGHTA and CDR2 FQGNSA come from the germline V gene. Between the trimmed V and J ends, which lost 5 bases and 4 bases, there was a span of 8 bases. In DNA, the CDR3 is TGTGCCAGCAGCCAGAGCCCCACCGGGGAGCTGTTTTTT. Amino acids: CASSQSPTGELFF.

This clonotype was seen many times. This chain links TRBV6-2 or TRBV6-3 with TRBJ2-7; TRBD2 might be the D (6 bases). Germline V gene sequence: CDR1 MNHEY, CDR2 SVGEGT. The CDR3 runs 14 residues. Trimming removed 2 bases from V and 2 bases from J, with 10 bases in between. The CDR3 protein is CASSYGGDPYEQYF. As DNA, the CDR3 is TGTGCCAGCAGTTACGGCGGGGACCCCTACGAGCAGTACTTC.

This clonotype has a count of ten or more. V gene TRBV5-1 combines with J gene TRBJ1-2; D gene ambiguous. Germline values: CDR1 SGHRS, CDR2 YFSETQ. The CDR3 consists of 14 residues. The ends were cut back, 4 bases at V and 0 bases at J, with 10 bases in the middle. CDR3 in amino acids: CASSQREANYGYTF. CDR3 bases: TGCGCCAGCAGCCAGCGAGAAGCTAACTATGGCTACACCTTC.

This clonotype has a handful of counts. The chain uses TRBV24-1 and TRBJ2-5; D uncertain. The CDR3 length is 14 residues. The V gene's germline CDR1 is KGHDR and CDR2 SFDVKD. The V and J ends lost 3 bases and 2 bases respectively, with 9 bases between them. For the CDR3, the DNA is TGTGCCACCAGTGATCCGGGCGAGCAAGAGACCCAGTACTTC. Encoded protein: CATSDPGEQETQYF.

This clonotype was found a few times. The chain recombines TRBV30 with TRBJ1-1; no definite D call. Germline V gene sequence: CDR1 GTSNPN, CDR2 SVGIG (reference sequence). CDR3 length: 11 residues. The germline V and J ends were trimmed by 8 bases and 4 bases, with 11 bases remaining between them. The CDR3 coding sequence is TGTGCCATCCGGGTGGGCACTGAAGCTTTCTTT. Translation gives CAIRVGTEAFF.

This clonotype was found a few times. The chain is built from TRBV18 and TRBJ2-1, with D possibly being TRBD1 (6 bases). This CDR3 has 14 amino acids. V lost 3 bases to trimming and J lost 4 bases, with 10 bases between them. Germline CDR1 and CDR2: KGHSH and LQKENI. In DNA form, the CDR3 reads TGTGCCAGCTCACCTAGGACAGCTTACAATGAGCAGTTCTTC. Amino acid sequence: CASSPRTAYNEQFF.

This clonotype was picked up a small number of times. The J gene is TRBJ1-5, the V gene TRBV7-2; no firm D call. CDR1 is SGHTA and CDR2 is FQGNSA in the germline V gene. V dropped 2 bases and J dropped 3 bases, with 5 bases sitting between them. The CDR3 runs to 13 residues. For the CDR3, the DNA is TGTGCCAGCAGCTTACGGCTCAATCAGCCCCAGCATTTT. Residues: CASSLRLNQPQHF.

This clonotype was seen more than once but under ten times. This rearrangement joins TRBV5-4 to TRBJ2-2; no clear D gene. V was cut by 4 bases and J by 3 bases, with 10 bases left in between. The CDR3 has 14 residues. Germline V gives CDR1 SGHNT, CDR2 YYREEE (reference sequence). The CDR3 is CASSKGPDTGELFF. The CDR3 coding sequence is TGTGCCAGCAGCAAGGGCCCGGACACCGGGGAGCTGTTTTTT.

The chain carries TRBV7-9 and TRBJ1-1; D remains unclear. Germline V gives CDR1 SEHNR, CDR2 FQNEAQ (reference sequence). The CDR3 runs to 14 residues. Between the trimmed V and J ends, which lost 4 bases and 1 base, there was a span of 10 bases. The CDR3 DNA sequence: TGTGCCAGCAGCTACGGACGGGGGAACACTGAAGCTTTCTTT. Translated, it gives CASSYGRGNTEAFF.

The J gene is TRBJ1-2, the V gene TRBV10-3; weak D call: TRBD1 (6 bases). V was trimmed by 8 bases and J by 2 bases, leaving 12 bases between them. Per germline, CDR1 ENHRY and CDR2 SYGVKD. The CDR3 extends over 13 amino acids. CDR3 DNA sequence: TGTGCCATCTCTTTGGGGGCCAACTATGGCTACACCTTC. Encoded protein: CAISLGANYGYTF.

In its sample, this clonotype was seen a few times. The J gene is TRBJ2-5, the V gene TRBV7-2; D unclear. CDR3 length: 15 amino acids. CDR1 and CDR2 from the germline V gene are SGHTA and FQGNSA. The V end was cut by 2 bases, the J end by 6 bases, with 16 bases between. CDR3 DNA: TGTGCCAGCAGCTTAAGGGCTTCCCCCACGAAGACCCAGTACTTC. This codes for CASSLRASPTKTQYF.

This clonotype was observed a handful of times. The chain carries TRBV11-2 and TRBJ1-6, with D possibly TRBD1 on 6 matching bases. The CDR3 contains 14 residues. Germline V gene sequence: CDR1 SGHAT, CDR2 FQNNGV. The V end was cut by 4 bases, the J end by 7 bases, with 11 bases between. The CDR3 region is CASSSETGNSPLHF. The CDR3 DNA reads TGTGCCAGCAGCTCGGAAACAGGGAATTCACCCCTCCACTTT.

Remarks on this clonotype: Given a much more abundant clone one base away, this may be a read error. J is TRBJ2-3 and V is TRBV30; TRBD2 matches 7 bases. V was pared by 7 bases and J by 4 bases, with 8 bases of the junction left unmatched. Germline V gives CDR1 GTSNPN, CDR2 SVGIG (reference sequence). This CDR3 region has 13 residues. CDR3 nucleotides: TGTGCCTTTAGCGGGCAATTATCAGATACGCAGTATTTT. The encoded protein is CAFSGQLSDTQYF.

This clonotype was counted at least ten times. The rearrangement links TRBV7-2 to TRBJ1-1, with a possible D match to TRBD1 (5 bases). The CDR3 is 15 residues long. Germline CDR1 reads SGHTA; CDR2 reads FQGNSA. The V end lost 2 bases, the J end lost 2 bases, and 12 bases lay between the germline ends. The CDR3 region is CASSLYGGVNTEAFF. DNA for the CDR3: TGTGCCAGCAGCTTATATGGGGGGGTAAACACTGAAGCTTTCTTT.

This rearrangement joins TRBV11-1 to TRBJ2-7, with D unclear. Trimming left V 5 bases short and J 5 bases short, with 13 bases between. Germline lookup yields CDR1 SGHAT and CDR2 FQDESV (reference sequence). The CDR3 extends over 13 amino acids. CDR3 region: CASSPGTYHEQYF. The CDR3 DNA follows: TGTGCCAGCAGCCCGGGTACATATCACGAGCAGTACTTC.

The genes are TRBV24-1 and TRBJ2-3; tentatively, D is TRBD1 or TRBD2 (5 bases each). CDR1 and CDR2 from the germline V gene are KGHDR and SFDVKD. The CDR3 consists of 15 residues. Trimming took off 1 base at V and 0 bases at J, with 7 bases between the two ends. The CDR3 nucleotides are TGTGCCACCAGTGATTTCGGGGACAGCACAGATACGCAGTATTTT. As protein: CATSDFGDSTDTQYF.

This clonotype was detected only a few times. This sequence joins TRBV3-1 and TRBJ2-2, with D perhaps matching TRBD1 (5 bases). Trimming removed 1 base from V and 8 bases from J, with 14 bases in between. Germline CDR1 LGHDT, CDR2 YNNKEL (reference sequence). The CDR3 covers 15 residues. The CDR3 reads CASSQGTTATGELFF. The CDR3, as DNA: TGTGCCAGCAGCCAAGGGACGACAGCCACGGGGGAGCTGTTTTTT.

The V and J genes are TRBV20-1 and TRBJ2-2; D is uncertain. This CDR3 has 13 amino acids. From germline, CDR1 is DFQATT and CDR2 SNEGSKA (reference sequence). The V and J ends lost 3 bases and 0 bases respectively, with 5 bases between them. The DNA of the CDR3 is TGCAGTGCTAGTGGGTCGAACACCGGGGAGCTGTTTTTT. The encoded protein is CSASGSNTGELFF.

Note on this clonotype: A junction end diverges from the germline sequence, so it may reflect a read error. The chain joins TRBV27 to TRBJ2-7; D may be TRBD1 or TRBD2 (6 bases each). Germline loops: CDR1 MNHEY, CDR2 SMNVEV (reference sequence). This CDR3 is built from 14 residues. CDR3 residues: CASGFDGGSYVQYF. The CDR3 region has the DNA TGTGCCAGCGGGTTCGACGGGGGCTCCTACGTGCAGTACTTC.

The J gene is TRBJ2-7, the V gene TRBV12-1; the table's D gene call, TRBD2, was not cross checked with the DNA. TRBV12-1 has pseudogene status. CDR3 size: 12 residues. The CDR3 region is CATPPEAYEQYV. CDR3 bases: TGTGCCACCCCCCCGGAAGCCTACGAGCAGTACGTC.

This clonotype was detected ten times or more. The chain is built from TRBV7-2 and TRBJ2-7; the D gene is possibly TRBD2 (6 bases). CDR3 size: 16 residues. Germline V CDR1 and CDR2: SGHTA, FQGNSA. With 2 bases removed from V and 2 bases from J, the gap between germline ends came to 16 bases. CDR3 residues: CASSLTRRGLAYEQYV. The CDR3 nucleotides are TGTGCCAGCAGCTTAACGAGAAGGGGACTCGCCTACGAGCAGTACGTC.